This TCR beta chain was sequenced for a study of T cells expressing NK-cell markers. Study background: Sequenced donors, eight in total, included seven who were HCMV-seropositive and one who was seronegative.

Germline CDR1 is SQVTM and CDR2 is ANQGSEA. This CDR3 comprises 16 residues. Worth noting for this clonotype: Antigen: not known.

TCR beta cDNA was generated via 5'RACE template switching incorporating UMIs. One entry per CDR3 protein, without DNA, is what TCRdb gives after re-calling the 5' RACE reads. This sample's table reports 550,000 or so distinct CDR3 sequences. Overall study results and limits: Similarly, these clonotypes led the CD3+CD56-NKG2C+ fraction as well in a few donors.

The chain combines TRBV29-1 with TRBJ2-3; with no DNA, the TCRdb D assignment of TRBD2 cannot be verified. Material for sequencing was blood T cells: a sorted CD56 or NKG2C T cell subset, CD4+ or CD8+ T cells, or bulk PBMC T cells (not recorded which). The sequence was obtained from a man in his late teens or twenties in good health. The CDR3 here is CSVEPTSETSTDTQYF.